This TCR beta chain was captured by sequencing in a study of T cells in Graves' hyperthyroidism and ophthalmopathy (dated by TCRdb to about 2019). General notes on the study: Peripheral blood samples were taken at the time of initial diagnosis, prior to any treatment. TCR V-J signatures able to tell the groups apart were searched for in a discovery cohort of 95 or so patients, of whom fewer than 45 had Graves' ophthalmopathy and 57 had stable Graves' hyperthyroidism. Whether ophthalmopathy could be predicted prospectively was tested in an independent validation cohort made up of roughly 19 hyperthyroidism patients plus 17 patients who later progressed to ophthalmopathy. The 100 discovery patients were divided at random into training and test sets in a 7:3 ratio. The study also compared thyroid tissue and blood T-cell repertoires from a handful of Graves' hyperthyroidism patients. After blood sampling, hyperthyroidism patients were treated with methimazole at a starting dose of 30 mg daily, and ophthalmopathy patients were treated with high-dose intravenous methylprednisolone. According to the paper, TCR Vbeta CDR3 sequencing was carried out on 135 peripheral blood samples, which came from 40 to 45 ophthalmopathy, roughly 75 hyperthyroidism and roughly 17 progressor patients.

Stable Graves' hyperthyroidism was defined as no progression to ophthalmopathy during 18 months of follow-up. Hyperthyroidism patients were newly diagnosed, had a disease duration of under 2 months, and were aged 18 to 65 years. Exclusion was applied to patients with uncontrolled infections, other autoimmune diseases, pregnancy or lactation. Clinical symptoms, serum thyroxine and TRAb, thyroid ultrasound, and orbital computed tomography formed the basis for the diagnoses. Ficoll-Paque density gradient centrifugation was used to isolate PBMCs from about 10 ml of fresh peripheral blood. Total RNA was extracted with Trizol reagent, and quality was checked on an Agilent 2100 Bioanalyzer. General conclusions and limits of the study: In validation, the model predicted progression to ophthalmopathy a median of roughly six months before onset, with roughly 70% sensitivity and about 75% specificity. No statistical method was used to fix the sample size in advance, and group allocation was not hidden from the investigators. A model built on a 13 V-J signature distinguished ophthalmopathy from stable hyperthyroidism, reaching about 88% sensitivity and approximately 81% specificity in cross-validation and 80%/75% in testing. Most expanded thyroid clonotypes (frequency above 0.001) were also detected in blood, a finding suggesting that blood repertoires may reflect thyroid immune responses.

Amplification of TCR beta CDR3 regions was carried out from RNA transcripts. A first-round RT-PCR of the TCR CDR3 used the HTBI primer set with the Qiagen OneStep RT-PCR kit. Libraries were constructed in a second round of multiplex PCR, after which size selection and purification were carried out. Sequencing of the libraries was done on an Illumina HiSeq2000 using paired-end 100 bp reads. Per the authors' processing: Raw data were processed with SOAPnuke, discarding reads with adapters, uncalled bases, mean Phred below 15, or no exact constant-primer or identifier match. COPE v1.2.5 was used to merge the high-quality paired reads, and each unique nucleotide sequence was defined as a clonotype. Clonotypes were aligned to IMGT TRBV, TRBD and TRBJ reference segments using MiTCR v1.1. The analysis was restricted to V-J combinations with a frequency above 0.0001, which together covered 99% to 99.2% of the repertoires. The TCS score was defined as the ratio of F50 (clonal expansion) to E x V (chaos), calculated using BLOSUM62-based TCRdist between CDR3 peptides within each V-J. Welch's t-statistics and random forest reduced 500 to 650 V-J features to 10 to 15, which were used in a naive Bayes classifier (R e1071). Through fastp at Q25 and MiXCR, TCRdb rebuilt clones from the public reads, retaining in-frame beta chains. A single entry per CDR3 protein holds the most common genes and DNA from its merged rows. The V and J calls were not made by the authors but by TCRdb's processing. The sample includes approximately 740,000 distinct CDR3 sequences, with 12% to 15% observed a single time. The leading ten clones occupy more than 8.5% of the sample.

CDR1 and CDR2, per the germline V gene (reference sequence), are SGHKS and YYEKEE. Cut back by 1 base and 4 bases, the V and J ends lie 15 bases apart. Its CDR3 holds 16 amino acids, cysteine through phenylalanine. Only the CDR3 part of the read is kept: 48 bases, read in frame from the first base. This clonotype was recorded once. What this receptor recognizes is not known. Per-nucleotide qualities are absent, and no much larger clonotype sits a single base away. A single read constitutes weak evidence. Sequenced sample: blood. The clonotype originates from a woman aged 18-29 years with Graves' hyperthyroidism. This sequence uses TRBV5-5 and TRBJ1-5, with the identity of the D gene unclear. The CDR3 region reads CASSLYGRSRNQPQHF. The DNA reads as follows: TGTGCCAGCAGCTTGTACGGCAGGTCAAGGAATCAGCCCCAGCATTTT.